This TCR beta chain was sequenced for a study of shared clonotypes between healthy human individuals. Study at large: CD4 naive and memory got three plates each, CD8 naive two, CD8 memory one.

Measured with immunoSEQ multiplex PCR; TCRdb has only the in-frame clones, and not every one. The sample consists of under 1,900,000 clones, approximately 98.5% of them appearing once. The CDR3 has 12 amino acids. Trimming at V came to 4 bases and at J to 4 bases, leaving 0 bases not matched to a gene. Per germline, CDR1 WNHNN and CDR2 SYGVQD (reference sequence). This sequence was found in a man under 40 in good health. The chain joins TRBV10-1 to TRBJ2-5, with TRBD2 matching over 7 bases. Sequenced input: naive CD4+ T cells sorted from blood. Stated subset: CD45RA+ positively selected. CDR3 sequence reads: CASSAGGETQYF. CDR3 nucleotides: TGCGCCAGCAGTGCGGGAGGAGAGACCCAGTACTTC.